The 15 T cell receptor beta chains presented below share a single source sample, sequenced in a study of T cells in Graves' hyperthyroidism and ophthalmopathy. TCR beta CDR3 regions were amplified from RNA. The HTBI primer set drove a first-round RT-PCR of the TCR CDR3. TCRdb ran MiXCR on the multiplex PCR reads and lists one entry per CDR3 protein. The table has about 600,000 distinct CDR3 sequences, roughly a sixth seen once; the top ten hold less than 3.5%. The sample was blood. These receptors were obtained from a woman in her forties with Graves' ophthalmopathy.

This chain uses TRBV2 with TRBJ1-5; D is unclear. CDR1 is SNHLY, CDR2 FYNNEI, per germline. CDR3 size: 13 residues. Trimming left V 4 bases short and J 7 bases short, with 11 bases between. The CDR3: CASSGGEGQPQHF. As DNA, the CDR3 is TGTGCCAGCAGTGGAGGTGAGGGACAGCCCCAGCATTTT.

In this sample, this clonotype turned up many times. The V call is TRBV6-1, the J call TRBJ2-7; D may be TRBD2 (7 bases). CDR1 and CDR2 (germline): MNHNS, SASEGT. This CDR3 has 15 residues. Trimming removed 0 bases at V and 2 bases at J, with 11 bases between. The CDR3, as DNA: TGTGCCAGCAGTGAAGCCGGGGGGCTTCCCTACGAGCAGTACTTC. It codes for CASSEAGGLPYEQYF.

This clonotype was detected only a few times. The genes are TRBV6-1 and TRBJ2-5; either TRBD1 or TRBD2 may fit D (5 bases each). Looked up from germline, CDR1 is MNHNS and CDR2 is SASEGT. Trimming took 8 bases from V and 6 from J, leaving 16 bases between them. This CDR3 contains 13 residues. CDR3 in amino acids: CASGTELLQTQYF. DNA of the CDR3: TGTGCCAGCGGGACCGAGCTATTGCAGACCCAGTACTTC.

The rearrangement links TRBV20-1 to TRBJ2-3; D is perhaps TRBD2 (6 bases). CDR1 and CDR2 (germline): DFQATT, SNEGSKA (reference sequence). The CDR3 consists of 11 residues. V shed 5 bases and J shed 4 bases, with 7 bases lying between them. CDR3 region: CSAVAADTQYF. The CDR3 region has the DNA TGCAGTGCTGTAGCGGCAGATACGCAGTATTTT.

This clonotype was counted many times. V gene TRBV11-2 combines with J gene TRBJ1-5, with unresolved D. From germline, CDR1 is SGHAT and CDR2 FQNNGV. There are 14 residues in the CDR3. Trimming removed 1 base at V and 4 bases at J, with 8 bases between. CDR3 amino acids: CASSLALGNQPQHF. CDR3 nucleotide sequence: TGTGCCAGCAGCTTAGCCCTAGGGAATCAGCCCCAGCATTTT.

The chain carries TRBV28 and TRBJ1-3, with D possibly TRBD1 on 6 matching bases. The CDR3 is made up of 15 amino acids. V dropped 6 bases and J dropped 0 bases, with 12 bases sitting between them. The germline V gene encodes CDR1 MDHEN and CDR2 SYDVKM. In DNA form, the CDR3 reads TGTGCCAGCAGCCGAAACAGGGTCTCTGGAAACACCATATATTTT. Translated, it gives CASSRNRVSGNTIYF.

The chain's CDR3 is CASSRFGVPNEQFF. The CDR3 region has the DNA TGTGCCAGCAGCCGTTTTGGGGTCCCCAATGAGCAGTTCTTC. The V gene is TRBV11-3, the J gene TRBJ2-1, with unresolved D. Trimming removed 5 bases at V and 6 bases at J, with 14 bases between. This CDR3 is built from 14 residues. Germline V gene data show CDR1 as SGHNT and CDR2 as YENEEA.

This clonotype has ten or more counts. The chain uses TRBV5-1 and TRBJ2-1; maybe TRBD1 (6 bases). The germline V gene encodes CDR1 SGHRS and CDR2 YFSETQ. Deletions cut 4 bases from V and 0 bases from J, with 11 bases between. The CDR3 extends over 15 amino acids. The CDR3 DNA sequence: TGCGCCAGCAGCCCAGAACAGGGCTCCTACAATGAGCAGTTCTTC. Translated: CASSPEQGSYNEQFF.

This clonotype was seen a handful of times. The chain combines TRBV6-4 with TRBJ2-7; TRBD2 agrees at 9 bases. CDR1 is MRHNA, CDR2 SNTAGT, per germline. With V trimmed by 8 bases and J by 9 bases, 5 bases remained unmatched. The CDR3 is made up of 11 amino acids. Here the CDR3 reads CASRRGGRQYF. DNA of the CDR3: TGTGCCAGCCGGCGGGGGGGCCGGCAGTACTTC.

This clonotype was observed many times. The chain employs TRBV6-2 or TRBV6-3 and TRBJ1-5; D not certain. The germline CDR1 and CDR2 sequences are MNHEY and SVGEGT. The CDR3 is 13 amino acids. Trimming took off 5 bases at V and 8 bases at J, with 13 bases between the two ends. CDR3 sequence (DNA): TGTGCCAGCAGTCGTTGGCGGGAGGAGCCCCAGCATTTT. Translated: CASSRWREEPQHF.

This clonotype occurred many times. CDR3: CASSPGLDEKLFF. The CDR3 nucleotides read TGTGCCAGCTCACCAGGGTTGGATGAAAAACTGTTTTTT. V usage is TRBV18 and J usage is TRBJ1-4; D is unclear. There are 13 residues in the CDR3. V was pared by 2 bases and J by 6 bases, with 7 bases between. The germline V gene has CDR1 KGHSH and CDR2 LQKENI.

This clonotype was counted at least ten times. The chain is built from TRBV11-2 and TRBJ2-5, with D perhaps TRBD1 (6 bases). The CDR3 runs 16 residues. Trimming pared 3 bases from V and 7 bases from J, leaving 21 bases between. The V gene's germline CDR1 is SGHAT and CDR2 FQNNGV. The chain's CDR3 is CASSFNRDTGRGTQYF. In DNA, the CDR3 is TGTGCCAGCAGCTTCAACCGGGACACGGGACGGGGGACCCAGTACTTC.

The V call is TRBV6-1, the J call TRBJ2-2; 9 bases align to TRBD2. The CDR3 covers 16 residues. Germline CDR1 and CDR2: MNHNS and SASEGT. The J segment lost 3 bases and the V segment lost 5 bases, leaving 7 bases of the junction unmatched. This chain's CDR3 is CASSRRLAEDTGELFF. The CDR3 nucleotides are TGTGCCAGCAGTAGGCGACTAGCGGAAGACACCGGGGAGCTGTTTTTT.

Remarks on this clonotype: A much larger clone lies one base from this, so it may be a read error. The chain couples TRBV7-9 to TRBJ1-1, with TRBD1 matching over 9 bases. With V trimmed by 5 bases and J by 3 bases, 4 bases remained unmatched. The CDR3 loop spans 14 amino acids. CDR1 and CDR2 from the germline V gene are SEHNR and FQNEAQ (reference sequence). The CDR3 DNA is TGTGCCAGCAGCCCACAGGGGGCGTACACTGAAGCTTTCTTT. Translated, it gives CASSPQGAYTEAFF.

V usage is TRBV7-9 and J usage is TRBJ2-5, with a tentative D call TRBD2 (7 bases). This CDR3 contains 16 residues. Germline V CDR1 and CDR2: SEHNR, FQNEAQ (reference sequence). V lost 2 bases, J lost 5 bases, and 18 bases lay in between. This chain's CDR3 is CASSLIAGAERETQYF. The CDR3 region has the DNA TGTGCCAGCAGCTTAATTGCGGGGGCGGAGAGGGAGACCCAGTACTTC.